The 2 T cell receptor beta chains below were found in one sample sequenced in a study of response to subunit inactivated influenza vaccine (dated by TCRdb to the late 2010s). The library was generated by RT-PCR. For sequencing, an Illumina HiSeq 2500 was employed. TCRdb ran its own pipeline on the public reads, namely fastp trimming at Q25 and MiXCR clone calling, and kept in-frame beta chains. Each entry is one CDR3 protein sequence, shown with its most common DNA and genes. The sample yields around 520,000 distinct CDR3 sequences; about 11% were counted once. The top ten hold around 9.6% of the sample. The sample in question was PBMCs from blood, obtained on the day of vaccination. The receptors derive from a man between 45 and 60 years old who received an inactivated influenza vaccine. Donor details come from another sample of the same person, matched by shared clones.

This clonotype has only a few counts. The chain employs TRBV3-1 and TRBJ2-1, with 12 bases aligning to TRBD2. The CDR3 is 15 amino acids. Germline trimming cut 4 bases from V and 9 bases from J; bases unmatched to any gene: 7. In germline, CDR1 is LGHDT, CDR2 YNNKEL (reference sequence). Written as DNA, the CDR3 is TGTGCCAGCAGCCCTAGCGGGGGGGCCCCTTTTGAGCAGTTCTTC. It specifies CASSPSGGAPFEQFF.

This clonotype was counted many times. V usage is TRBV5-5 and J usage is TRBJ2-2, with TRBD1 identical over 7 bases. This CDR3 spans 15 amino acids. The germline V gene encodes CDR1 SGHKS and CDR2 YYEKEE (reference sequence). With 4 bases clipped from V and 1 base from J, the junction kept 4 bases outside the gene matches. CDR3 protein: CASSRQGMNTGELFF. The CDR3 coding sequence is TGTGCCAGCAGCCGACAGGGAATGAACACCGGGGAGCTGTTTTTT.